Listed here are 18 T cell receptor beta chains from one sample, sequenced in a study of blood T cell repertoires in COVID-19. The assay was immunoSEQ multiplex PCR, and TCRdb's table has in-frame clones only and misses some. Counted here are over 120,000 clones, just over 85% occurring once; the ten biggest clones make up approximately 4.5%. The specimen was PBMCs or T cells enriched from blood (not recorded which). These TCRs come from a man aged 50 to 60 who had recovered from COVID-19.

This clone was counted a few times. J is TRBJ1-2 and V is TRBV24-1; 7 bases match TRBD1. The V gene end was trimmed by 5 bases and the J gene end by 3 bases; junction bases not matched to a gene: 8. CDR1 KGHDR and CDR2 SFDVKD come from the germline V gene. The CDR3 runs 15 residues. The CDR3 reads CATSAPNRGDYGYTF. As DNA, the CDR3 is TGTGCCACCAGTGCGCCGAACAGGGGAGACTATGGCTACACCTTC.

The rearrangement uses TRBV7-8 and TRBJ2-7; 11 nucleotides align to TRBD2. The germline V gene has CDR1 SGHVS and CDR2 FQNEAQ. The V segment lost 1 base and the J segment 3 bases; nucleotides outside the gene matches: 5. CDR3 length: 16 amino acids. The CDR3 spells CASSLGIAGGDYEQYV. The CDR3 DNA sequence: TGTGCCAGCAGCTTAGGGATAGCGGGGGGGGACTACGAGCAGTACGTC.

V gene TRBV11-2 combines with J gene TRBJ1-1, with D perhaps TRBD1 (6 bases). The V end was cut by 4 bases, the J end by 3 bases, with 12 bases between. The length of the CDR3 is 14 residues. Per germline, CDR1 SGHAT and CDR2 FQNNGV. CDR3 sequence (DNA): TGTGCCAGCAGCTCACACTACAGGGACACTGAAGCTTTCTTT. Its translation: CASSSHYRDTEAFF.

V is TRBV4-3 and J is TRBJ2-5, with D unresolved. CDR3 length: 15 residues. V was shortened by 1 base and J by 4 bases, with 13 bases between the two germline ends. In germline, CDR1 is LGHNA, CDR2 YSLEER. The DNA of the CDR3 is TGCGCCAGCAGCCAAGCGCGATATTCGTCAGAGACCCAGTACTTC. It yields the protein CASSQARYSSETQYF.

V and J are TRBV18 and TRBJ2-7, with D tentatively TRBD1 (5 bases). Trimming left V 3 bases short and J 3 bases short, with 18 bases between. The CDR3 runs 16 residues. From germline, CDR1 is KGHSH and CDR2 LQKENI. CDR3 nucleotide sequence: TGTGCCAGCTCACCGACGCCTCAGGGAACTGTCTACGAGCAGTACGTC. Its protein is CASSPTPQGTVYEQYV.

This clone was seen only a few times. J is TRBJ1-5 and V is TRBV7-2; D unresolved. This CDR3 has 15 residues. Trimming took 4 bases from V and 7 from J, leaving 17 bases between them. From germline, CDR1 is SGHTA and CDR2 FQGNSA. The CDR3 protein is CASSSSFPGTQPQHF. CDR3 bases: TGTGCCAGCAGCTCCAGTTTCCCAGGCACCCAGCCCCAGCATTTT.

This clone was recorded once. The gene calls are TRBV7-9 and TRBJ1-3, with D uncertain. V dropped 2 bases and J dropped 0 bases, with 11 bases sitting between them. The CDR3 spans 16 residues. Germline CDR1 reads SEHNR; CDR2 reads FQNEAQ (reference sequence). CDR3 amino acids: CASSLLYFSSGNTIYF. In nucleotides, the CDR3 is TGTGCCAGCAGCTTATTATACTTTAGCTCTGGAAACACCATATATTTT.

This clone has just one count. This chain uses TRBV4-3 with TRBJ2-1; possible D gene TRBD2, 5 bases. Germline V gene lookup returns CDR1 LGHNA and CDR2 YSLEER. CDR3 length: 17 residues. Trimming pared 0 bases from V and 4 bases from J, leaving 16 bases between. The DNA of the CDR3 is TGCGCCAGCAGCCAAGACCTCCCCGCGGGCCAATACAATGAGCAGTTCTTC. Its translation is CASSQDLPAGQYNEQFF.

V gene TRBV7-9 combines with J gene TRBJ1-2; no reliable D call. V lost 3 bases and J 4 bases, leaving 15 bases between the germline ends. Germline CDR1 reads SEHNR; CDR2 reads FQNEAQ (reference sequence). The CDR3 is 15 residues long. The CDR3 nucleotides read TGTGCCAGCAGCTTCTCCGGGTCCCAAGTCTATGGCTACACCTTC. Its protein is CASSFSGSQVYGYTF.

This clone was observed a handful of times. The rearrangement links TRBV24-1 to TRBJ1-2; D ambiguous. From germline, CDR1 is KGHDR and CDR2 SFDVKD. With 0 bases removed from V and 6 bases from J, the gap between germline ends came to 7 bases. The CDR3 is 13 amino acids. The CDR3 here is CATSDLTANGYTF. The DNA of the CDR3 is TGTGCCACCAGTGATTTGACCGCTAATGGCTACACCTTC.

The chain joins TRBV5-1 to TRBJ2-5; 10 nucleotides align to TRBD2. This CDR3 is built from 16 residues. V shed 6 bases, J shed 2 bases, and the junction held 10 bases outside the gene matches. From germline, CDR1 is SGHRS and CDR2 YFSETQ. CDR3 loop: CASTRELAGIQETQYF. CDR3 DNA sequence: TGCGCCAGCACTAGAGAACTAGCGGGGATTCAAGAGACCCAGTACTTC.

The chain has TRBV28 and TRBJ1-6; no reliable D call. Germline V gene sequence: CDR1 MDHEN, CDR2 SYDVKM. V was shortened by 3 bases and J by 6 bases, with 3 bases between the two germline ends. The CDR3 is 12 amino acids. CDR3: CASSFSNSPLHF. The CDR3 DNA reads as TGTGCCAGCAGTTTCAGTAATTCACCCCTCCACTTT.

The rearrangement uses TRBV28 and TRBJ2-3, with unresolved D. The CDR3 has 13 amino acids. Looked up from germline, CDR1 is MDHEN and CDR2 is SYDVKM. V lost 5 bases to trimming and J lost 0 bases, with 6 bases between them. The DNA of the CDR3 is TGTGCCAGCAGTCCCGGGAGCACAGATACGCAGTATTTT. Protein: CASSPGSTDTQYF.

CDR3 loop: CATQGEVNEKLFF. DNA of the CDR3: TGTGCCACCCAAGGGGAGGTTAATGAAAAACTGTTTTTT. The chain joins TRBV24-1 to TRBJ1-4, with a weak D call TRBD1 (5 bases). V was trimmed by 9 bases and J by 4 bases, leaving 11 bases between them. Germline lookup yields CDR1 KGHDR and CDR2 SFDVKD. The CDR3 consists of 13 residues.

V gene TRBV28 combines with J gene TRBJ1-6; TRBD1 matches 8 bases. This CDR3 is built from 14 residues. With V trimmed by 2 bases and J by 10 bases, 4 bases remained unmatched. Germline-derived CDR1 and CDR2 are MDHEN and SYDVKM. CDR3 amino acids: CASSLTTGGSPLHF. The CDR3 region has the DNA TGTGCCAGCAGTTTAACTACAGGGGGGTCACCCCTCCACTTT.

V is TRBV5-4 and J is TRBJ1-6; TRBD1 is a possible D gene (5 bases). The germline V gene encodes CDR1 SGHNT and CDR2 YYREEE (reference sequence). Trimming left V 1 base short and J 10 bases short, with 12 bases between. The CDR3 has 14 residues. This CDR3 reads CASSLWGAGSPLHF. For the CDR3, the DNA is TGTGCCAGCAGCTTGTGGGGCGCTGGATCACCCCTCCACTTT.

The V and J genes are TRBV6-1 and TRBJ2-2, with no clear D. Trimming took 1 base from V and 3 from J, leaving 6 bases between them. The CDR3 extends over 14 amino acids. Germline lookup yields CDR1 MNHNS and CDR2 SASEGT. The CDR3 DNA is TGTGCCAGCAGTGAAGGAACGGACACCGGGGAGCTGTTTTTT. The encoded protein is CASSEGTDTGELFF.

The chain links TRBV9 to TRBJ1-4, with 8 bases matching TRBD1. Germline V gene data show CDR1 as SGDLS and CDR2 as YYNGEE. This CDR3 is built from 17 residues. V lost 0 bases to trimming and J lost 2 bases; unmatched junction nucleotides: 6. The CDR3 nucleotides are TGTGCCAGCAGCGTAGGGACAGGGCAGTTTACTAATGAAAAACTGTTTTTT. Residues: CASSVGTGQFTNEKLFF.